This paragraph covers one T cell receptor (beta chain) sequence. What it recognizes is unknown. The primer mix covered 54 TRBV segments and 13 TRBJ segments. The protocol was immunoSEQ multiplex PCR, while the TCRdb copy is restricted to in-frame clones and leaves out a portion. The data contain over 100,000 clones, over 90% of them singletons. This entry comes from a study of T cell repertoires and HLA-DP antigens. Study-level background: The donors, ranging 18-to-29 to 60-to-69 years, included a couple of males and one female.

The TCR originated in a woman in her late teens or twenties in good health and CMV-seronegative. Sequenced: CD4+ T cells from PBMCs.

The CDR3 sequence is CASRPRGGIYEKLFF. CDR3 bases: TGTGCCAGCAGACCGCGTGGGGGGATATATGAAAAACTGTTTTTT. The chain recombines TRBV2 with TRBJ1-4, with TRBD1 as a possible D gene (5 bases). From germline, CDR1 is SNHLY and CDR2 FYNNEI. The CDR3 is 15 residues long. V was shortened by 6 bases and J by 6 bases, with 17 bases between the two germline ends.